Included here is one T cell receptor (beta chain) sequence, with context. The antigen is undetermined. The sample is drawn from a study of radiotherapy plus CTLA-4 blockade in lung cancer. The study's findings and limits: Blood-borne expansion of tumor-derived TCR clones followed radiotherapy plus ipilimumab.

Sequencing was performed with immunoSEQ multiplex PCR; in TCRdb, only in-frame clones are kept and a portion is missing. The sample has roughly 66,000 clones, approximately 80% seen once. Germline trimming cut 7 bases from V and 2 bases from J; bases unmatched to any gene: 11. CDR1 is SGHRS, CDR2 YFSETQ, per germline. This CDR3 is built from 16 residues. The rearrangement joins TRBV5-1 to TRBJ2-3, with 9 nucleotides matching TRBD1. The sample here was peripheral blood, taken from a patient treated with radiotherapy plus ipilimumab. This sequence was found in a human donor with non-small cell lung cancer who had a partial response to radiotherapy plus ipilimumab. Here the CDR3 DNA reads TGCGCCAGCCAAAGTGGGACAGGGCACTTCACAGATACGCAGTATTTT. It encodes CASQSGTGHFTDTQYF.